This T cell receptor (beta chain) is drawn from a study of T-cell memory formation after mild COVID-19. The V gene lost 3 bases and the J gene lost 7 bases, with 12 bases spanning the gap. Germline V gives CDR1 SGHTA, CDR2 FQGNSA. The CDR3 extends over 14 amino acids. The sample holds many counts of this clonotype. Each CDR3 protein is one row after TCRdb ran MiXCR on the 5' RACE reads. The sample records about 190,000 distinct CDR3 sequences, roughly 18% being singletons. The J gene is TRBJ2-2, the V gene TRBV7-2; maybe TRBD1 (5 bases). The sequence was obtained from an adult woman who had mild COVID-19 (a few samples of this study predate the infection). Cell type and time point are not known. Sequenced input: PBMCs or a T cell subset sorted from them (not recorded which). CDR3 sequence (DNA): TGTGCCAGCAGCTTCCACCCAGGGATCGGGGAGCTGTTTTTT. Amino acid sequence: CASSFHPGIGELFF.